The 3 T cell receptor beta chains presented below share a single source sample, sequenced in a study of PD-L1 blockade in urothelial cancer. Documented time point: pretreatment peripheral blood. Profiling relied on immunoSEQ multiplex PCR, and the TCRdb table lists in-frame clones only, not all of them. Among around 70,000 clones listed, 85% to 90% were seen once. The material was PBMCs, obtained around atezolizumab (anti-PD-L1) treatment. The source is a man between 65 and 79 years old with urothelial cancer.

The chain links TRBV5-5 to TRBJ2-7; 9 bases align to TRBD2. Looked up from germline, CDR1 is SGHKS and CDR2 is YYEKEE (reference sequence). V gave up 1 base and J gave up 0 bases; unmatched junction bases: 8. The CDR3 consists of 17 residues. This chain's CDR3 is CASSLQVSGRRSYEQYF. The CDR3 coding sequence is TGTGCCAGCAGCTTGCAAGTGAGCGGGAGGCGCTCCTACGAGCAGTACTTC. Full variable domain (remainder filled in from reference TRBV5-5 and TRBJ2-7): DAGVTQSPTHLIKTRGQQVTLRCSPISGHKSVSWYQQVLGQGPQFIFQYYEKEERGRGNFPDRFSARQFPNYSSELNVNALLLGDSALYLCASSLQVSGRRSYEQYFGPGTRLTVT.

CDR3 loop: CASSLDLGNRVMNTEAFF. The CDR3, as DNA: TGTGCCAGCAGCTTAGATCTGGGAAACAGGGTCATGAACACTGAAGCTTTCTTT. The V call is TRBV11-2, the J call TRBJ1-1; maybe TRBD1 (6 bases). The V gene lost 0 bases and the J gene lost 0 bases, with 17 bases spanning the gap. From germline, CDR1 is SGHAT and CDR2 FQNNGV. CDR3 length: 18 residues.

The rearrangement links TRBV4-1 to TRBJ2-5; 10 bases are a match to TRBD2. Germline V CDR1 and CDR2: MGHRA, YSYEKL. There are 17 residues in the CDR3. Trimming cost V 3 bases and J 4 bases; bases outside gene matches: 11. CDR3 bases: TGCGCCAGCAGCCAGAGCATAGCGGGAGGCGGGAGAGAGACCCAGTACTTC. This gives the protein CASSQSIAGGGRETQYF.